This paragraph covers one TCR beta chain sequence. As yet, its antigen is unknown. Measured with immunoSEQ multiplex PCR; TCRdb has only the in-frame clones, and not every one. The sample includes about 100,000 clones, around nine tenths seen only once; the top ten take 3% to 4%. This CDR3 has 14 amino acids. CDR1 is SGHNT, CDR2 YYREEE, per germline (reference sequence). The ends were cut back, 0 bases at V and 4 bases at J, with 8 bases in the middle. This specimen comes from a study of T cell responses to AZD1222 COVID-19 vaccine. Whole-study findings and limits: It was only five to seven AZD1222 recipients who were seropositive at baseline.

This TCR came from an adult who received the MenACWY meningococcal vaccine as a control. The sample consisted of peripheral blood, taken 28 days after the second dose of the MenACWY control vaccine. This chain joins TRBV5-4 and TRBJ1-3; weak D call: TRBD1 (5 bases). Here the CDR3 reads CASSLGGAGNTIYF. The CDR3 DNA reads as TGTGCCAGCAGCTTGGGCGGGGCCGGAAACACCATATATTTT. The entire variable domain, with the rest obtained from reference TRBV5-4 and TRBJ1-3, is as follows: ETGVTQSPTHLIKTRGQQVTLRCSSQSGHNTVSWYQQALGQGPQFIFQYYREEENGRGNFPPRFSGLQFPNYSSELNVNALELDDSALYLCASSLGGAGNTIYFGEGSWLTVV.